Here is one T cell receptor (beta chain) with its context. The data were obtained in a study of blood T cell repertoires in COVID-19. Study background: Sites in the United States, Italy and Spain provided acute and convalescent COVID-19 samples. Sample material is recorded as cDNA or gDNA derived from T cells, B-cell-depleted T cells, or PBMCs.

The CDR3 loop spans 13 amino acids. Looked up from germline, CDR1 is SGDLS and CDR2 is YYNGEE. Trimming removed 3 bases from V and 8 bases from J, with 12 bases in between. In the original analysis: Estimation of nucleated cell counts relied on the amplification of reference gene primers. Libraries were prepared by immunoSEQ multiplex PCR; TCRdb keeps only in-frame clonotypes and omits some of them. The DNA was the basis for D and trimming; V, J and clone size are from that table. This table has more than 85,000 clones, roughly four fifths appearing once. The chain uses TRBV9 and TRBJ1-3; possibly TRBD1 for D (5 bases). The sequence derives from a woman aged 55 to 70 with acute or convalescent COVID-19. Sequencing was performed on peripheral blood. Written as DNA, the CDR3 is TGTGCCAGCAGCGCCCTGCGGGGGGACACCATATATTTT. Translating gives CASSALRGDTIYF.